This TCR beta chain originates from a study of blood T cell repertoires in COVID-19. In the original processing: It was from reference gene primer amplification that nucleated cell counts were estimated. Produced via immunoSEQ multiplex PCR; TCRdb's table is partial and in-frame only. V and J calls and clone size are copied from that table; D and trimming were computed from the DNA. The data contain 7,000 to 9,000 clones, under 90% of them seen just once; the ten biggest clones take up about 30%. The ends were cut back, 1 base at V and 2 bases at J, with 16 bases in the middle. Germline V CDR1 and CDR2: LGHDT, YNNKEL (reference sequence). The CDR3 is 17 residues long.

V and J are TRBV3-1 (or the pseudogene TRBV3-2) and TRBJ2-3; no firm D call. The sequence came from a human donor in a cohort sampled during active COVID-19. The sequenced sample consisted of peripheral blood. The CDR3 region is CASSQATGYGATDTQYF. The CDR3 nucleotides read TGTGCCAGCAGCCAAGCGACCGGCTACGGAGCCACAGATACGCAGTATTTT.